Each of the 32 T cell receptor delta chains below was sequenced from the same sample in a study of gamma-delta chains in newborns, infants, children. TCRdb redid the clone calls on the reads with CATT. The data hold about 8,500 delta-chain clones, with 3% to 3.5% observed a single time. The sample comprised blood. The receptors derive from a child who was a newborn, infant or young child, either healthy, febrile or measles-vaccinated (not recorded which).

CDR3 nucleotide sequence: TGTGCCTGTGACACCGCAGGGCTGGGGGATCCCAGCTCCTGGGACACCCGACAGATGTTTTTC. Its translation is CACDTAGLGDPSSWDTRQMFF. V and J are TRDV2 and TRDJ3; 9 bases are shared with TRDD3. The CDR3 consists of 21 residues. The V segment lost 0 bases and the J segment 0 bases; nucleotides outside the gene matches: 11. Germline V gene lookup returns CDR1 GEAIGNYY and CDR2 EKD.

This clone was picked up a small number of times. Given a much more abundant clone one base away, this may be a read error. This chain links TRDV2 with TRDJ3; maybe TRDD3 (6 bases). The CDR3 spans 18 residues. CDR1 GEAIGNYY and CDR2 EKD come from the germline V gene. The CDR3 sequence is CACDTAGDSSWDTRQTFF. CDR3 DNA sequence: TGTGCCTGTGACACCGCTGGGGACAGCTCCTGGGACACCCGACAGACGTTTTTC.

This clone is medium-sized by share. This sample also contains other DNA sequences that code for the same CDR3. The chain joins TRDV2 to TRDJ3; 10 bases align to TRDD3. The CDR3 is 20 residues long. The V gene's germline CDR1 is GEAIGNYY and CDR2 EKD. V gave up 0 bases and J gave up 0 bases; unmatched junction bases: 7. The CDR3 here is CACDTVLGDRSSWDTRQMFF. DNA of the CDR3: TGTGCCTGTGACACCGTACTGGGGGATCGTAGCTCCTGGGACACCCGACAGATGTTTTTC.

In its sample, this clone ranks as medium-sized (0.01 to 0.1%). This sequence joins TRDV2 and TRDJ3, with unresolved D. CDR1 is GEAIGNYY, CDR2 EKD, per germline. V dropped 0 bases and J dropped 0 bases, with 14 bases sitting between them. This CDR3 spans 19 amino acids. Written as DNA, the CDR3 is TGTGCCTGTGACACCATGAGACTCCAAAGCTCCTGGGACACCCGACAGATGTTTTTC. The encoded protein is CACDTMRLQSSWDTRQMFF.

This clone was counted between two and nine times. The same CDR3 is also encoded by other DNA sequences in this sample. The CDR3 protein is CACDPTGGYASSWDTRQMFF. In DNA form, the CDR3 reads TGTGCCTGTGACCCTACTGGGGGATACGCTAGCTCCTGGGACACCCGACAGATGTTTTTC. V gene TRDV2 combines with J gene TRDJ3, with TRDD3 matching 13 bases. CDR1 and CDR2 from the germline V gene are GEAIGNYY and EKD. The CDR3 runs to 20 residues. After removal of 3 bases from V and 0 bases from J, the junction contained 7 bases not matched to a gene.

A note on this clone: This could be a read error, since a much larger clone is one nucleotide away. Other DNA sequences in the sample encode the same CDR3. J is TRDJ3 and V is TRDV2, with 9 bases identical to TRDD3. Germline CDR1 reads GEAIGNYY; CDR2 reads EKD. The CDR3 length is 17 residues. The CDR3 sequence: CACDTVGDTRDTRQMFF. The CDR3 DNA reads as TGTGCCTGTGACACCGTAGGGGATACGCGGGACACCCGGCAGATGTTTTTC.

There are a few counts of this clone. A read error likely explains this, since a far larger clone differs by one base. Other nucleotide sequences in the sample specify the same CDR3. This rearrangement joins TRDV2 to TRDJ2; TRDD3 matches at 7 bases. This CDR3 comprises 13 residues. Germline V gene sequence: CDR1 GEAIGNYY, CDR2 EKD. The J segment lost 8 bases and the V segment lost 0 bases, leaving 2 bases of the junction unmatched. The CDR3 DNA reads as TGTGCCTGTGACACCTGGGGGACGGCACAACTCTTCTTT. Translating it yields CACDTWGTAQLFF.

This clone has more than one count but fewer than ten. Within the sample, other DNA sequences also encode this same CDR3. The J gene is TRDJ3, the V gene TRDV2; 8 nucleotides align to TRDD3. The J segment lost 0 bases and the V segment lost 3 bases, leaving 6 bases of the junction unmatched. Germline-derived CDR1 and CDR2 are GEAIGNYY and EKD. The CDR3 contains 18 residues. The CDR3 region is CACDYWGPSSWDTRQMFF. The CDR3 DNA sequence: TGTGCCTGTGACTACTGGGGGCCGAGCTCCTGGGACACCCGACAGATGTTTTTC.

This clone was recorded a few times. The gene calls are TRDV2 and TRDJ3; TRDD3 aligns across 9 bases. The CDR3 is made up of 18 amino acids. J gave up 0 bases and V 3 bases, and 5 bases lay outside the gene matches. Germline V gene lookup returns CDR1 GEAIGNYY and CDR2 EKD. The CDR3 DNA reads TGTGCCTGTGACTGGGGGGGATACCGCTCCTGGGACACCCGACAGATGTTTTTC. Protein product: CACDWGGYRSWDTRQMFF.

This clone was counted ten times or more. J is TRDJ3 and V is TRDV2, with 8 bases aligning to TRDD3. The CDR3 runs 20 residues. The germline V gene has CDR1 GEAIGNYY and CDR2 EKD. Trimming took 1 base from V and 0 from J; bases not matched to a gene: 10. In DNA, the CDR3 is TGTGCCTGTGACACATGGGGGATGGTCCGGAGCTCCTGGGACACCCGACAGATGTTTTTC. It is translated as CACDTWGMVRSSWDTRQMFF.

This clone is termed medium-sized. This chain uses TRDV2 with TRDJ1, with 13 bases that match TRDD3. Trimming removed 2 bases from V and 1 base from J; junction bases left unmatched: 3. The CDR3 loop spans 16 amino acids. Germline V gene data show CDR1 as GEAIGNYY and CDR2 as EKD. In nucleotides, the CDR3 is TGTGCCTGTGACATACTGGGGGATACGTCCACCGATAAACTCATCTTT. This encodes CACDILGDTSTDKLIF.

This clone was counted between two and nine times. A read error is likely here: a far larger clone is one base away. Other DNA sequences from this sample encode an identical CDR3 as well. This chain uses TRDV2 with TRDJ3; 7 positions match TRDD3. The CDR3 loop spans 18 amino acids. The germline gives CDR1 GEAIGNYY, CDR2 EKD. J lost 1 base, V lost 0 bases, and 5 bases had no gene match. In DNA form, the CDR3 reads TGTGCCTGTGACACCGTGGGGGAGAGTTCCTGGGACACCCGACAGATGTTTTTC. As protein: CACDTVGESSWDTRQMFF.

A word on this clone: A far bigger clonotype differs at one base, so this is likely a read error. Other DNA variants within this sample encode the same CDR3. The chain is built from TRDV2 and TRDJ2; 9 nucleotides align to TRDD3. The CDR3 loop spans 15 amino acids. Germline V CDR1 and CDR2: GEAIGNYY, EKD. CDR3 bases: TGCGCCTGTGACATACTGGGGGATTTGACAGCACAACTCTTCTTT. Translation: CACDILGDLTAQLFF.

With regard to this clone: This may stem from a read error, because a much larger clone lies one nucleotide away. The chain couples TRDV2 to TRDJ1; TRDD3 matches at 7 bases. The V gene's germline CDR1 is GEAIGNYY and CDR2 EKD. The length of the CDR3 is 17 residues. The CDR3 DNA reads TGTGCCTGTGACACCGTGGGGGACTGGGAGAGTCCCGATAAATTCATCTTT. It specifies CACDTVGDWESPDKFIF.

The gene calls are TRDV2 and TRDJ3; 11 nucleotides match TRDD3. Here the J gene was assigned by germline matching of the DNA, as TCRdb has none. Trimming cost V 0 bases and J 3 bases; bases outside gene matches: 15. Germline V gene sequence: CDR1 GEAIGNYY, CDR2 EKD. The CDR3 runs to 22 residues. The chain's CDR3 is CACDTVLLGDTGMNWDTRQMFF. The CDR3 DNA reads as TGTGCCTGTGACACCGTTCTGCTGGGGGATACTGGGATGAACTGGGACACCCGACAGATGTTTTTC.

In this sample, this clone turned up many times. This rearrangement joins TRDV2 to TRDJ2; 8 bases line up with TRDD3. Germline V gene lookup returns CDR1 GEAIGNYY and CDR2 EKD. The length of the CDR3 is 16 residues. Trimming removed 0 bases from V and 0 bases from J; junction bases left unmatched: 2. In DNA form, the CDR3 reads TGTGCCTGTGACACCCTGGGGGAAGCTTTGACAGCACAACTCTTCTTT. Protein product: CACDTLGEALTAQLFF.

Only a few counts were recorded for this clone. J is TRDJ2 and V is TRDV2; D may be TRDD3 (6 bases). Trimming stripped 3 bases from V and 4 bases from J, with 14 bases between. Germline-derived CDR1 and CDR2 are GEAIGNYY and EKD. The CDR3 is 15 amino acids. The CDR3 region has the DNA TGTGCCTGTGACGCTTTGGGGGGCCAGACAGCACAACTCTTCTTT. Protein product: CACDALGGQTAQLFF.

This clone is labeled medium-sized. Within the sample, other DNA sequences also encode this same CDR3. The chain uses TRDV2 and TRDJ2; 10 bases map to TRDD3. Trimming removed 2 bases from V and 4 bases from J; junction bases left unmatched: 3. CDR1 and CDR2 (germline): GEAIGNYY, EKD. The CDR3 runs 15 residues. The CDR3 loop is CACDKLGDTTAQLFF. The DNA of the CDR3 is TGTGCCTGTGACAAATTGGGGGATACGACAGCACAACTCTTCTTT.

This clone was detected only a few times. The protein in this entry is translated from the DNA; at residue 5 it differs from the protein listed in TCRdb. The chain couples TRDV2 to TRDJ1; 8 nucleotides align to TRDD3. This CDR3 comprises 17 residues. The trim removed 3 bases at V and 0 bases at J, leaving 11 bases unmatched. The germline CDR1 and CDR2 sequences are GEAIGNYY and EKD. CDR3 coding DNA: TGTGCCTGTGACGCCCTTATGGGGGATCCGTACACCGATAAACTCATCTTT. Translation: CACDALMGDPYTDKLIF.

This clone has just a few counts. The chain is built from TRDV1 and TRDJ1; D is possibly TRDD3 (7 bases). Germline V lookup: CDR1 TSWWSYY, CDR2 QGS. V shed 1 base and J shed 1 base, with 19 bases lying between them. The CDR3 is made up of 18 amino acids. The CDR3 sequence is CALGEPSYRLGVTDKLIF. In DNA form, the CDR3 reads TGTGCTCTTGGGGAACCCTCCTACCGGCTGGGGGTCACCGATAAACTCATCTTT.

This clone was counted only a few times. The chain carries TRDV2 and TRDJ2; 7 nucleotides line up with TRDD3. V dropped 1 base and J dropped 7; count of bases not matched to a gene: 8. There are 15 residues in the CDR3. Germline values: CDR1 GEAIGNYY, CDR2 EKD. The CDR3 is CACDTLGAPRAQLFF. CDR3 in DNA: TGTGCCTGTGACACGCTGGGGGCCCCGAGAGCACAACTCTTCTTT.

To note about this clone: This may stem from a read error, because a much larger clone lies one nucleotide away. V is TRDV2 and J is TRDJ1; TRDD3 aligns across 7 bases. The germline V gene encodes CDR1 GEAIGNYY and CDR2 EKD. J lost 3 bases, V lost 0 bases, and 21 bases had no gene match. The CDR3 runs to 20 residues. The chain's CDR3 is CACDTKLWIRNRAYADKLIF. The CDR3 DNA reads TGTGCCTGTGACACCAAATTATGGATACGCAATCGGGCATACGCCGATAAACTCATCTTT.

This clone was seen a handful of times. A much more abundant neighbour one base away suggests this may be a read error. Other nucleotide sequences in the sample specify the same CDR3. This rearrangement joins TRDV2 to TRDJ1; 7 bases are shared with TRDD3. Germline V gene data show CDR1 as GEAIGNYY and CDR2 as EKD. The CDR3 sequence is 17 residues long. This CDR3 is CACDTVGDWESPDKLIF. CDR3 nucleotides: TGCGCCTGTGACACCGTGGGGGACTGGGAGAGTCCCGATAAACTCATCTTT.

This clone was found a few times. TCRdb's protein, taken from a much larger clone, differs from this DNA's translation at residue 3, likely owing to a read error; the protein displayed comes from the DNA. The chain joins TRDV2 to TRDJ1; 7 bases are shared with TRDD3. Germline V CDR1 and CDR2: GEAIGNYY, EKD. The CDR3 runs 18 residues. CDR3 amino acids: CARDLLTGVGRSTDKLIF. The CDR3 DNA reads as TGTGCCCGTGACCTCCTTACTGGGGTGGGTAGGAGCACCGATAAACTCATCTTT.

Worth noting for this clone: This DNA's translation and the protein TCRdb lists, from a much larger clone, do not match at residue 15, likely due to a read error; the protein shown is translated from the DNA. This chain links TRDV2 with TRDJ3; 10 bases are shared with TRDD3. Germline assignment: CDR1 GEAIGNYY and CDR2 EKD. The CDR3 spans 17 residues. The CDR3 DNA is TGTGCCTGTGACATTACTGGGGGATCCTGGGACACCCGACAGGTGTTTTTC. This gives the protein CACDITGGSWDTRQVFF.

V gene TRDV2 combines with J gene TRDJ3; weak D call: TRDD3 (6 bases). No J gene is reported in TCRdb; it was inferred here by comparing the DNA with germline. The CDR3 totals 15 residues. The ends were cut back, 3 bases at V and 18 bases at J, with 23 bases in the middle. CDR1 is GEAIGNYY, CDR2 EKD, per germline. The CDR3, as DNA: TGTGCCTGTGACCCCCGGAGTTGGGGGGGTACCCGGATGTTTTTC. Translated: CACDPRSWGGTRMFF.

By share, this clone counts as medium-sized (0.01 to 0.1%). Different DNA sequences within this sample yield the same CDR3. V is TRDV2 and J is TRDJ1; 7 bases map to TRDD3. Per germline, CDR1 GEAIGNYY and CDR2 EKD. The length of the CDR3 is 15 residues. J was trimmed by 0 bases and V by 3 bases; bases with no gene match: 6. CDR3 DNA sequence: TGTGCCTGTGACGTACTGGGGATCTACACCGATAAACTCATCTTT. This sequence encodes CACDVLGIYTDKLIF.

This clone was counted only a few times. The protein held in TCRdb is that of a much larger clone and does not match this DNA's translation at residue 15, likely because of a read error; the protein shown is translated from the DNA. The chain joins TRDV2 to TRDJ3; 11 bases are shared with TRDD3. The CDR3 covers 17 residues. Germline CDR1 is GEAIGNYY and CDR2 is EKD. CDR3 region: CACDTWGIRWDTRQTFF. In DNA, the CDR3 is TGTGCCTGTGACACCTGGGGGATACGCTGGGACACCCGACAGACGTTTTTC.

This clone appeared a few times. A read error may explain this, as a much larger clone is one base away. V gene TRDV2 combines with J gene TRDJ3; TRDD3 matches 13 bases. The CDR3 sequence is 19 residues long. V lost 0 bases to trimming and J lost 5 bases; unmatched junction nucleotides: 6. Germline values: CDR1 GEAIGNYY, CDR2 EKD. In DNA, the CDR3 is TGTGCCTGTGACACCGTACTGGGGGATACGAGCCGGGACACCCGACAGATGTTTTTC. This translates into CACDTVLGDTSRDTRQMFF.

This clone has just a few counts. The rearrangement uses TRDV2 and TRDJ1, with 13 bases identical to TRDD3. CDR3 length: 16 residues. Per germline, CDR1 GEAIGNYY and CDR2 EKD. V shed 2 bases, J shed 3 bases, and the junction held 5 bases outside the gene matches. The CDR3 loop is CACDILGDTKPDKLIF. In DNA, the CDR3 is TGTGCCTGTGACATACTGGGGGATACGAAACCCGATAAACTCATCTTT.

The genes are TRDV2 and TRDJ3, with 10 nucleotides matching TRDD3. Germline V gene sequence: CDR1 GEAIGNYY, CDR2 EKD. CDR3 length: 20 residues. V lost 3 bases to trimming and J lost 2 bases; unmatched junction nucleotides: 12. The CDR3 DNA sequence: TGTGCCTGTGACCCGGTACTGGGGGATGTGAGCCCCTGGGACACCCGACAGATGTTTTTC. It is translated as CACDPVLGDVSPWDTRQMFF.

In its sample, this clone ranks as medium-sized (0.01 to 0.1%). This rearrangement joins TRDV2 to TRDJ3; 8 nucleotides match TRDD3. This CDR3 spans 18 amino acids. V shed 5 bases, J shed 0 bases, and the junction held 8 bases outside the gene matches. Per the germline V gene, CDR1 is GEAIGNYY and CDR2 is EKD. The CDR3 loop reads CACATLGASSWDTRQMFF. CDR3 DNA sequence: TGTGCCTGTGCTACACTGGGGGCCAGCTCCTGGGACACCCGACAGATGTTTTTC.